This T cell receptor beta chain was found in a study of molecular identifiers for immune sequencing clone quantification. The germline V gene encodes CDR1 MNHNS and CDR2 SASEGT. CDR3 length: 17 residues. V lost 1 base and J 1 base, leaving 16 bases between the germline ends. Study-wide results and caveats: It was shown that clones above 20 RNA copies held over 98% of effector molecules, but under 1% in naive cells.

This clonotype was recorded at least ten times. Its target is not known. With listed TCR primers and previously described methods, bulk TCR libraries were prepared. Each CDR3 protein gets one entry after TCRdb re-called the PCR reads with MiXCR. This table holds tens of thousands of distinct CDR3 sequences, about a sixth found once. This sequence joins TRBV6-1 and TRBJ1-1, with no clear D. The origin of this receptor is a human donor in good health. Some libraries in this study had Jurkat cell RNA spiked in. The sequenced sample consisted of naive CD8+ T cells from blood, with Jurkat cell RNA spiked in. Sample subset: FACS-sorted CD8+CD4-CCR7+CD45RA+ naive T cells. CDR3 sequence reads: CASSEERESWENTEAFF. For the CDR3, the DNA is TGTGCCAGCAGTGAAGAGAGGGAAAGTTGGGAGAACACTGAAGCTTTCTTT.